The next 7 T cell receptor beta chains were all read from a single sample in a study of T cell repertoires in cytomegalovirus infection. TCRdb called the reads again in MiXCR, with one record for every CDR3 protein. The sample includes approximately 240,000 distinct CDR3 sequences, approximately 13% of them seen just once. The specimen was PBMCs. These receptors were obtained from a human donor in good health (CMV status not recorded). Some clones in this sample may be carry-over from other donors' samples.

This sequence joins TRBV18 and TRBJ1-2; perhaps TRBD1 as D (6 bases). This CDR3 spans 12 amino acids. V was shortened by 6 bases and J by 7 bases, with 12 bases between the two germline ends. The germline gives CDR1 KGHSH, CDR2 LQKENI. CDR3 DNA: TGTGCCAGCTCTCTGGACAGAACTGGCTACACCTTC. It encodes CASSLDRTGYTF.

This clonotype was seen more than once but under ten times. This chain connects TRBV14 to TRBJ2-5; TRBD1 aligns across 9 bases. The trim removed 6 bases at V and 5 bases at J, leaving 7 bases unmatched. CDR3 length equals 14 residues. From germline, CDR1 is SGHDN and CDR2 FVKESK. The CDR3 loop reads CASSSGTGTETQYF. The CDR3 DNA reads TGTGCCAGCAGTTCCGGGACAGGGACCGAGACCCAGTACTTC. Variable domain in full (rest from reference TRBV14 and TRBJ2-5): EAGVTQFPSHSVIEKGQTVTLRCDPISGHDNLYWYRRVMGKEIKFLLHFVKESKQDESGMPNNRFLAERTGGTYSTLKVQPAELEDSGVYFCASSSGTGTETQYFGPGTRLLVL.

This clonotype was detected ten times or more. The rearrangement links TRBV7-2 to TRBJ1-2; the D gene is possibly TRBD1 (5 bases). Trimming took 4 bases from V and 4 from J, leaving 10 bases between them. Germline assignment: CDR1 SGHTA and CDR2 FQGNSA. The CDR3 covers 13 residues. The CDR3 bases are TGTGCCAGCAGCTCCAGGGTAGTCTATGGCTACACCTTC. Translation gives CASSSRVVYGYTF.

This clonotype was recorded many times. The chain recombines TRBV28 with TRBJ2-5; 11 bases are shared with TRBD2. The CDR3 is 15 residues long. Germline values: CDR1 MDHEN, CDR2 SYDVKM. Trimming at V came to 5 bases and at J to 2 bases, leaving 4 bases not matched to a gene. The CDR3 sequence is CASSRLAGGQETQYF. The CDR3 nucleotides are TGTGCCAGCAGTAGGCTAGCGGGAGGACAAGAGACCCAGTACTTC. The full variable domain, completed using reference TRBV28 and TRBJ2-5, is DVKVTQSSRYLVKRTGEKVFLECVQDMDHENMFWYRQDPGLGLRLIYFSYDVKMKEKGDIPEGYSVSREKKERFSLILESASTNQTSMYLCASSRLAGGQETQYFGPGTRLLVL.

The chain uses TRBV12-3 or TRBV12-4 and TRBJ2-7; perhaps TRBD2 as D (7 bases). V lost 5 bases and J 5 bases, leaving 16 bases between the germline ends. CDR3 size: 14 residues. The CDR3 protein is CASSQGGGGHEQYF. The CDR3 bases are TGTGCCAGCAGTCAAGGGGGGGGAGGGCACGAGCAGTACTTC.

This clonotype came up a few times. This rearrangement joins TRBV4-3 to TRBJ1-5; 11 bases match TRBD1. Trimming cost V 4 bases and J 10 bases; bases outside gene matches: 6. The CDR3 is 14 amino acids. CDR1 LGHNA and CDR2 YSLEER come from the germline V gene. CDR3 nucleotide sequence: TGCGCCAGCAGCCTTGGGACAGGGGGTTACCCCCAGCATTTT. It translates to CASSLGTGGYPQHF.

This clonotype was observed many times. This chain uses TRBV7-2 with TRBJ2-1; TRBD2 matches 13 bases. The CDR3 spans 16 residues. Germline V gives CDR1 SGHTA, CDR2 FQGNSA. V was pared by 0 bases and J by 7 bases, with 3 bases of the junction left unmatched. The CDR3 sequence: CASSLATSGRINEQFF. The CDR3 DNA reads as TGTGCCAGCAGCTTAGCGACTAGCGGGAGGATTAATGAGCAGTTCTTC. The full variable domain, its missing parts supplied by reference TRBV7-2 and TRBJ2-1, is GAGVSQSPSNKVTEKGKDVELRCDPISGHTALYWYRQSLGQGLEFLIYFQGNSAPDKSGLPSDRFSAERTGGSVSTLTIQRTQQEDSAVYLCASSLATSGRINEQFFGPGTRLTVL.